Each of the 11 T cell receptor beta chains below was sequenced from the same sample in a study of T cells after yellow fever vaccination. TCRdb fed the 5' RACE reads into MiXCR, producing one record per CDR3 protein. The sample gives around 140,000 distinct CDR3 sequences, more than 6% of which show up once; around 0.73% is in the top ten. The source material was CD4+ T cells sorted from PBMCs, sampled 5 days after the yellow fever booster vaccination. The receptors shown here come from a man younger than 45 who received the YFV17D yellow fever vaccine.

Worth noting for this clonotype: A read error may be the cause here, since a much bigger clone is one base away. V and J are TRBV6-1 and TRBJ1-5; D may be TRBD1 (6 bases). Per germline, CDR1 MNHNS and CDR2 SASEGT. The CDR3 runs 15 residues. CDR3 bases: TGTGCCAGCGTGACAGGAAGGGTGAGCAAGCAGCCCCAGCATTTT. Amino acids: CASVTGRVSKQPQHF.

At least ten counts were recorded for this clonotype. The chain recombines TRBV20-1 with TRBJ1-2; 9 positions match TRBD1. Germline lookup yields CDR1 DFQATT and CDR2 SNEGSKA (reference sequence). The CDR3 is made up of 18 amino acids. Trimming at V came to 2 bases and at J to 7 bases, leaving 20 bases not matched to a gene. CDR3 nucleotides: TGCAGTGCTAGATTTGGACCCGGGACAGGGACGACAGGGGGTGGCTACACCTTC. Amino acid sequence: CSARFGPGTGTTGGGYTF.

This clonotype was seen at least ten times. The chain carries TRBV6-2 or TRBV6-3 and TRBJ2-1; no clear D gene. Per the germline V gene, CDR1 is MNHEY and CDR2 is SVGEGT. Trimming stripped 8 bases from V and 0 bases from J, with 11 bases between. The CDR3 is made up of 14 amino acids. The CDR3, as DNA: TGTGCCAGCCGGCAGGATGGCTCCTACAATGAGCAGTTCTTC. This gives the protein CASRQDGSYNEQFF.

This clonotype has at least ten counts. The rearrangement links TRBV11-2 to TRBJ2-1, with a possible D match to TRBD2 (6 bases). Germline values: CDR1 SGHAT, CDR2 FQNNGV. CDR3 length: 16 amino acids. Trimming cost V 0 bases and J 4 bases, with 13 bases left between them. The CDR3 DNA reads TGTGCCAGCAGCTTAGAGAGACTAGGCTATTACAATGAGCAGTTCTTC. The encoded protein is CASSLERLGYYNEQFF.

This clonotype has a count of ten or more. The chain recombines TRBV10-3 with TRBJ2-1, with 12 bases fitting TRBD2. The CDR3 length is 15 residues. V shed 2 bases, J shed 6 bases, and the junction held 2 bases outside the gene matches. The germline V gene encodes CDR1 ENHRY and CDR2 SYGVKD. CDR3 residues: CAISETSGRRNEQFF. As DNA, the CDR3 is TGTGCCATCAGTGAGACTAGCGGGAGGCGCAATGAGCAGTTCTTC.

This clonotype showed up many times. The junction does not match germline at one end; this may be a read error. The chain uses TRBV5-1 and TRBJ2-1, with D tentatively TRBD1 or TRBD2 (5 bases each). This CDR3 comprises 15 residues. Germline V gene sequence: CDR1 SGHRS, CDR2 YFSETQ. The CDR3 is CASSPTGTDYDEQFF. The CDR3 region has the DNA TGCGCCAGCAGCCCCACCGGGACCGACTACGATGAGCAGTTCTTC. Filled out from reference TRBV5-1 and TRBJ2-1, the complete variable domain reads KAGVTQTPRYLIKTRGQQVTLSCSPISGHRSVSWYQQTPGQGLQFLFEYFSETQRNKGNFPGRFSGRQFSNSRSEMNVSTLELGDSALYLCASSPTGTDYDEQFFGPGTRLTVL.

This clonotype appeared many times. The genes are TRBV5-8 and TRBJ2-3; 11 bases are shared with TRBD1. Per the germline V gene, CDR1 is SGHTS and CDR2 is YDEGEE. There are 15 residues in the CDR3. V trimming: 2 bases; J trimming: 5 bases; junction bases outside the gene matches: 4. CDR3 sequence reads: CASSFGQGAQDTQYF. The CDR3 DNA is TGTGCCAGCAGCTTCGGACAGGGGGCCCAAGATACGCAGTATTTT.

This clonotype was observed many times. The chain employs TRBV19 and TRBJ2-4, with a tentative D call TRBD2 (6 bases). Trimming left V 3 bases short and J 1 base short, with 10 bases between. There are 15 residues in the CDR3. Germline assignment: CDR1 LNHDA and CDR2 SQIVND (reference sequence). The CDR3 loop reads CASSIGGKAKNIQYF. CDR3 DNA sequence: TGTGCCAGTAGTATTGGCGGGAAGGCCAAAAACATTCAGTACTTC.

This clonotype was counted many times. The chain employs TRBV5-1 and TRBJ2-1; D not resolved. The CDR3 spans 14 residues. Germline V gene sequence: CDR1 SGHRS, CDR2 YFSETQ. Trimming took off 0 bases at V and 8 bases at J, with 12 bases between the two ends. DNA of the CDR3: TGCGCCAGCAGCTTGGAGACACAAGCCGATGAGCAGTTCTTC. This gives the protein CASSLETQADEQFF.

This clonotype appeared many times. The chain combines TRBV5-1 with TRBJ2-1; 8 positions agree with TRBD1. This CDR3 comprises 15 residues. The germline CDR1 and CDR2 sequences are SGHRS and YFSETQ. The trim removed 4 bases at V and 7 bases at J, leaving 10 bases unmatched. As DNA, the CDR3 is TGCGCCAGCAGCCCGGCCCTGGACAGGGCTAATGAGCAGTTCTTC. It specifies CASSPALDRANEQFF.

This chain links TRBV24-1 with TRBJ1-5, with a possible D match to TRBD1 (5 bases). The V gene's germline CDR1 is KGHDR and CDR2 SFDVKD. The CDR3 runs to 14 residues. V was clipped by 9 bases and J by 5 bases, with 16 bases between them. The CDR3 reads CATSVQGWDQPQHF. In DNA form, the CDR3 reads TGTGCCACCTCCGTCCAGGGATGGGATCAGCCCCAGCATTTT.